Listed below are T cell receptor beta chains from one sample, sequenced in a study of blood T cell repertoires in COVID-19. Method: immunoSEQ multiplex PCR; TCRdb's copy keeps in-frame clones and lacks some. The sample records about 160,000 clones, 87% being singletons. Specimen: peripheral blood. The receptor set was obtained from a woman between 55 and 75 years old with active or convalescent COVID-19. Both conserved end residues are trimmed from each CDR3. Some rows mark clone size as missing; the rest say once, few, many or name a class of expanded clone.

v_call cdr3_length clone_size cdr3_aa
TRBV4-3 13 . ASSPNRALNTEAF
TRBV7-9 11 . ASSLGQGPTSP
TRBV4-1 13 . ASSLGLASTDTQY
TRBV7-9 10 . ASRQGVNPLT
TRBV7-2 11 . ASSLDRNTEAF
TRBV7-9 11 once ASSLVQGYGYT
TRBV11-2 13 . ASSSQAGGRNEQF
TRBV2 10 . ASSTGGDTQY
TRBV15 15 . ATSRGPDTGGTGELF
TRBV2 12 . ASKVAGMNTEAF
TRBV5-5 14 . ASSLGMTGGIYGYT
TRBV5-1 15 . ASSVGSSGKSTDTQY
TRBV2 13 . ASSWTGDPSYEQY
TRBV23-1 17 . ASSQISIQGEDHQETQY
TRBV18 14 once ASSPSSQGAVGELF
TRBV6-6 14 few ASSPPGQAPTYEQY
TRBV21-1 12 . ASSRLDNLYGYT
TRBV29-1 13 . SVEGRTGGTDTQY
TRBV7-2 12 . ASSFPLNNYGYT
TRBV12-3/TRBV12-4 11 . ASSLTGGETQY
TRBV10-3 11 . AITQEINYGYT
TRBV7-7 16 . ASSNGPGLAGARNEQF
TRBV3-1/TRBV3-2 13 . ASSRTGVEANEQY
TRBV2 13 . ASSEQLAGNTEAF
TRBV5-6 11 . ASSGTGGTEAF
TRBV7-2 12 . ASSLDRAIETQY
TRBV7-9 11 . ASRPRQGYGYT